This record covers a single T cell receptor beta chain. The sample is drawn from a study of blood T cells in healthy people across ages. Primed by a sample-barcoded 5' primer and a J-beta primer mix, a second PCR proceeded for roughly 6 to 12 cycles. One entry per CDR3 protein, called by TCRdb with MiXCR from the 5' RACE reads. The table lists hundreds of thousands of distinct CDR3 sequences, around 48% of them singletons. Between the trimmed V and J ends, which lost 4 bases and 10 bases, there was a span of 28 bases. This CDR3 spans 18 amino acids. Germline loops: CDR1 MNHEY, CDR2 SMNVEV (reference sequence).

The sequenced material came from blood. The receptor's source is a woman aged 60 to 75 in good health. The V call is TRBV27, the J call TRBJ1-4; D remains ambiguous. DNA for the CDR3: TGTGCCAGCAGTTCCCCCGGCGGCAGACGGAGCGAAGTACGAAAACTGTTTTTT. Its protein product is CASSSPGGRRSEVRKLFF.